Below, 6 T cell receptor beta chains from the same sample are listed, as sequenced in a study of cytotoxic CD8 clonotypes in ibrutinib-treated CLL. Only in-frame clones appear in the TCRdb table, and some are missing; sequencing was by immunoSEQ multiplex PCR. This sample carries approximately 350,000 clones, 67% of them seen once, and the ten largest clones take just under 6.5%. This sample comprised PBMCs, obtained after 36 months of ibrutinib treatment. The receptor source for this set is a human donor with chronic lymphocytic leukemia.

This sequence joins TRBV4-1 and TRBJ2-1, with TRBD2 identical over 9 bases. Germline V gives CDR1 MGHRA, CDR2 YSYEKL. This CDR3 has 15 residues. Unmatched junction bases numbered 0, after V lost 3 bases and J lost 0 bases. Here the CDR3 reads CASSQGLASYNEQFF. In DNA form, the CDR3 reads TGCGCCAGCAGCCAGGGACTAGCCTCCTACAATGAGCAGTTCTTC.

The genes are TRBV7-8 and TRBJ2-7; a possible D gene is TRBD1 (6 bases). V was shortened by 1 base and J by 4 bases, with 20 bases between the two germline ends. CDR1 and CDR2 from the germline V gene are SGHVS and FQNEAQ. The length of the CDR3 is 17 residues. In DNA form, the CDR3 reads TGTGCCAGCAGCTTAGTCAAGTTAAACAGGGTCTTATACGAGCAGTACTTC. Translating gives CASSLVKLNRVLYEQYF. Complete variable domain (other parts from reference TRBV7-8 and TRBJ2-7): GAGVSQSPRYKVAKRGQDVALRCDPISGHVSLFWYQQALGQGPEFLTYFQNEAQLDKSGLPSDRFFAERPEGSVSTLKIQRTQQEDSAVYLCASSLVKLNRVLYEQYFGPGTRLTVT.

The genes are TRBV29-1 and TRBJ1-2; D remains unclear. The germline V and J ends were trimmed by 4 bases and 5 bases, with 17 bases remaining between them. The CDR3 is made up of 14 amino acids. Per germline, CDR1 SQVTM and CDR2 ANQGSEA. Here the CDR3 DNA reads TGCAGCGTTGCCCAGGCCAAAGGACTTTATGGCTACACCTTC. Protein product: CSVAQAKGLYGYTF.

This clone was picked up a small number of times. The chain links TRBV27 to TRBJ1-2, with 7 bases aligning to TRBD1. Per the germline V gene, CDR1 is MNHEY and CDR2 is SMNVEV (reference sequence). The trim removed 6 bases at V and 8 bases at J, leaving 18 bases unmatched. CDR3 length: 16 residues. The CDR3 coding sequence is TGTGCCAGCAGAATAAGATGGGACAGCATAGTTTGGGGCTACACCTTC. This translates into CASRIRWDSIVWGYTF.

The gene calls are TRBV27 and TRBJ2-7; possibly TRBD2 for D (6 bases). The CDR3 consists of 13 residues. V shed 3 bases and J shed 4 bases, with 10 bases lying between them. CDR1 and CDR2 from the germline V gene are MNHEY and SMNVEV (reference sequence). The CDR3 is CASSFGGMYEQYF. The CDR3 nucleotides read TGTGCCAGCAGTTTTGGCGGGATGTACGAGCAGTACTTC.

This chain links TRBV5-6 with TRBJ2-5; tentatively, D is TRBD1 or TRBD2 (5 bases each). V was cut by 2 bases and J by 5 bases, with 13 bases left in between. This CDR3 comprises 14 residues. The germline V gene has CDR1 SGHDT and CDR2 YYEEEE. CDR3 bases: TGTGCCAGCAGCTTCCCAGGGAGAGGGGAGACCCAGTACTTC. It specifies CASSFPGRGETQYF. Complete variable domain (other parts from reference TRBV5-6 and TRBJ2-5): DAGVTQSPTHLIKTRGQQVTLRCSPKSGHDTVSWYQQALGQGPQFIFQYYEEEERQRGNFPDRFSGHQFPNYSSELNVNALLLGDSALYLCASSFPGRGETQYFGPGTRLLVL.